The clone carrying this TCR beta chain was recorded a few times. Its target is unknown. Germline CDR1 and CDR2: MNHEY and SVGEGT. This CDR3 comprises 17 residues. Trimming pared 2 bases from V and 3 bases from J, leaving 17 bases between. The record originates from a study of T cell responses to AZD1222 COVID-19 vaccine. The data were produced by immunoSEQ multiplex PCR, yet TCRdb's version contains in-frame clones alone and is incomplete. The sample records fewer than 80,000 clones, less than 85% being singletons. Study-level points and caveats: Baseline serology detected seropositivity in only six AZD1222 recipients.

The source is an adult in good health. This chain uses TRBV6-2 or TRBV6-3 with TRBJ1-5; D is perhaps TRBD1 (6 bases). The sample consisted of peripheral blood, taken on day 0 of MenACWY control vaccination. The CDR3 nucleotides are TGTGCCAGCAGTTACACCGGGTTTCCAGGGGCCAATCAGCCCCAGCATTTT. This translates into CASSYTGFPGANQPQHF.